This T cell receptor beta chain came from a study of blood T cell repertoires in COVID-19. Study-level information: From T cells, B-cell-depleted T cells, or PBMCs came the material, which was cDNA or gDNA.

Measured with immunoSEQ multiplex PCR; TCRdb has only the in-frame clones, and not every one. Of fewer than 80,000 clones in the sample, about 86% were seen once. The Seattle site enrolled patients during active infection and followed them longitudinally. CDR3 length equals 16 residues. J lost 0 bases, V lost 2 bases, and 6 bases had no gene match. CDR1 SGHVS and CDR2 FQNEAQ come from the germline V gene. The clonotype originates from a man older than 75 with COVID-19, enrolled during active disease. The sequenced sample consisted of peripheral blood. This rearrangement joins TRBV7-8 to TRBJ1-1; 7 nucleotides line up with TRBD1. The CDR3 DNA is TGTGCCAGCAGCTTACCAACAGGGGCCTTGAACACTGAAGCTTTCTTT. Its protein is CASSLPTGALNTEAFF.